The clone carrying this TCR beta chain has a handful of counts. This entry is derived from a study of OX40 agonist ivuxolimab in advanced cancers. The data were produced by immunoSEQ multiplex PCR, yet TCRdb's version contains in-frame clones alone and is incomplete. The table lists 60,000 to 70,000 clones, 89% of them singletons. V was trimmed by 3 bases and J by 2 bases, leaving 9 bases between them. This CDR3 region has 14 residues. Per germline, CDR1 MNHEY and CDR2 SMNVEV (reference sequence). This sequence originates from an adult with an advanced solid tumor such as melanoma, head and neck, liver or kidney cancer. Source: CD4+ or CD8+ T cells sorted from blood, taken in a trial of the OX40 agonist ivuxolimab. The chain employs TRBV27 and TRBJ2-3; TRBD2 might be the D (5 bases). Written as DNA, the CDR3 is TGTGCCAGCAGTTTTGCGGGTCCCACAGATACGCAGTATTTT. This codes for CASSFAGPTDTQYF.